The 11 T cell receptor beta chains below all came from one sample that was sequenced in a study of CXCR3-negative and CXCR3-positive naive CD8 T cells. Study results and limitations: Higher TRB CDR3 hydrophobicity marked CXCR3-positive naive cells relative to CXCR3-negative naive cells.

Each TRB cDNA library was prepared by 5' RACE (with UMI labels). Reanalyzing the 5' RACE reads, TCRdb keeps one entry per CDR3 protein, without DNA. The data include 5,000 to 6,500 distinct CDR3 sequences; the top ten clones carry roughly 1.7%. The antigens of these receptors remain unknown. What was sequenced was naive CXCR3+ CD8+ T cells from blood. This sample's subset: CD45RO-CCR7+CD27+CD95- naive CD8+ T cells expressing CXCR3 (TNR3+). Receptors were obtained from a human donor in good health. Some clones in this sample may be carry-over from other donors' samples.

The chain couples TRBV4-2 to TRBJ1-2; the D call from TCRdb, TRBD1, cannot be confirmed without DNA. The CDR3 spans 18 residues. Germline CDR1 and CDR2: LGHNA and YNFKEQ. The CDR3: CASSQVVTDSLKGYGYTF.

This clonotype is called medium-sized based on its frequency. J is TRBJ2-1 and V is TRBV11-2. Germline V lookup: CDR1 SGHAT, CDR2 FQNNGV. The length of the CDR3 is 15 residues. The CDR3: CASSLEDGPYNEQFF.

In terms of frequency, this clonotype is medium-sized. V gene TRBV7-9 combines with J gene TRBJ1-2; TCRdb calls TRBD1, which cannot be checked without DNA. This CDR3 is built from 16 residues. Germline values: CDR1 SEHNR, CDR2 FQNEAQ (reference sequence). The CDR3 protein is CASSPRSGQSNYGYTF.

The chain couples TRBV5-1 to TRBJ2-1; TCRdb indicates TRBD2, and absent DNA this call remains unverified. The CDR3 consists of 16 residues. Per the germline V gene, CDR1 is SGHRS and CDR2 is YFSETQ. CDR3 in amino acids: CASSLPGGPIENEQFF.

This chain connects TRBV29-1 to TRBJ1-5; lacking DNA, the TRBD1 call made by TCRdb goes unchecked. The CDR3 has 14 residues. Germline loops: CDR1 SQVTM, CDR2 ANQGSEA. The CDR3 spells CSVGPGGPNQPQHF. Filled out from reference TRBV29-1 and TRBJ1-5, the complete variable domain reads SAVISQKPSRDICQRGTSLTIQCQVDSQVTMMFWYRQQPGQSLTLIATANQGSEATYESGFVIDKFPISRPNLTFSTLTVSNMSPEDSSIYLCSVGPGGPNQPQHFGDGTRLSIL.

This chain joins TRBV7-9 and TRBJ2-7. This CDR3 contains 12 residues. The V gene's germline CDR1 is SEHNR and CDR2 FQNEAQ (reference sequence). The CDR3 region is CASSPHPYEQYF.

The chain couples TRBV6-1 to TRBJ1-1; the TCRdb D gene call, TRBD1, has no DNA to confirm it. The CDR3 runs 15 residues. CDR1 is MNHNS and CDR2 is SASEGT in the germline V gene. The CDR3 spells CASSGRMAGNTEAFF.

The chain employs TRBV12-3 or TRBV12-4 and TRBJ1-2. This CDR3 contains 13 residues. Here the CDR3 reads CASSMGIPYGYTF.

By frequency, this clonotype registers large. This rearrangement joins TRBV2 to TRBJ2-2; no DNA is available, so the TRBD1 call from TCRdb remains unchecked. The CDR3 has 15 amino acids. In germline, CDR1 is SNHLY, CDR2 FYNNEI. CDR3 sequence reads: CASSEGTGPGGELFF.

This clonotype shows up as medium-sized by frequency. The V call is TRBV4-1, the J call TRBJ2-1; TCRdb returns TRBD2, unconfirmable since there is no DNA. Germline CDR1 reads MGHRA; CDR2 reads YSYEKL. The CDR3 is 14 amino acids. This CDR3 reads CASSGTSGRNEQFF.

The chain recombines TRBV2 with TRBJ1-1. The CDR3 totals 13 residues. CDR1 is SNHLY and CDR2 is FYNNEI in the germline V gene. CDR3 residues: CASSDEGTTEAFF.